Described below is a single T cell receptor beta chain sequence and its context. The data derive from a study of T cells in Graves' hyperthyroidism and ophthalmopathy. Regions amplified from RNA transcripts were the TCR beta CDR3 regions. Primed by the HTBI set, a first-round RT-PCR was run on the TCR CDR3. TCRdb analysed the multiplex PCR reads with MiXCR anew, one entry per CDR3 protein. Among around 540,000 distinct CDR3 sequences, roughly 16% were seen once, and the ten largest hold 29%. The sequence was obtained from a young woman with Graves' ophthalmopathy. Sequenced sample: blood.

The CDR3 bases are TGTGCCAGCAGAACCGGGGACAGGGGGAGGTACGAGCAGTACTTC. The encoded protein is CASRTGDRGRYEQYF. V gene TRBV6-2 or TRBV6-3 combines with J gene TRBJ2-7; 11 nucleotides align to TRBD1. This CDR3 region has 15 residues. CDR1 and CDR2 (germline): MNHEY, SVGEGT. J was trimmed by 4 bases and V by 6 bases; bases with no gene match: 8.